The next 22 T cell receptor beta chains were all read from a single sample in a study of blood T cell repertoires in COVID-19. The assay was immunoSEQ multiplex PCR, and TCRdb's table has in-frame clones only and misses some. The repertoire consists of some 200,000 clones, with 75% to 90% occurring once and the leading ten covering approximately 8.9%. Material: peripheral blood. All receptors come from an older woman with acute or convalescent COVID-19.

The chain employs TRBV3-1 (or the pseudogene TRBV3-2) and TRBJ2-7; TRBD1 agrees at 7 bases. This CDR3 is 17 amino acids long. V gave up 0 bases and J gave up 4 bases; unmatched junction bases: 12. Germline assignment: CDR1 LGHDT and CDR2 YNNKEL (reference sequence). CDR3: CASSQEGGTELRYEQYF. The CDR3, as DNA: TGTGCCAGCAGCCAAGAAGGTGGGACAGAACTACGATACGAGCAGTACTTC.

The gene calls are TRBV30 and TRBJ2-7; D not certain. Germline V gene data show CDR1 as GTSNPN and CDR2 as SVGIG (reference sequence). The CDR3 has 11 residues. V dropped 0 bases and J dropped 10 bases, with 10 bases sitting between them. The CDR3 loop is CAWSVQNRQYF. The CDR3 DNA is TGTGCCTGGAGTGTACAAAACCGACAGTACTTC.

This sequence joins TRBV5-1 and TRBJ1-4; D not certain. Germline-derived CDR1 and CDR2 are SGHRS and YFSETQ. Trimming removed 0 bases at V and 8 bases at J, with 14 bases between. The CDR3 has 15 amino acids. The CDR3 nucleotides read TGCGCCAGCAGCTTGGGCGCGGCGGCAGAAGAAAAACTGTTTTTT. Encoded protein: CASSLGAAAEEKLFF.

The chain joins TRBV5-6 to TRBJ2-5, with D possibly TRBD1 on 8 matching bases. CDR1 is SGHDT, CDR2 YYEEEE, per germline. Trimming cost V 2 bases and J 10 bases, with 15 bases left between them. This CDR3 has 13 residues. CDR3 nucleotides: TGTGCCAGCAGCTTTTGGACAGGGAGGGACCAGTACTTC. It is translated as CASSFWTGRDQYF.

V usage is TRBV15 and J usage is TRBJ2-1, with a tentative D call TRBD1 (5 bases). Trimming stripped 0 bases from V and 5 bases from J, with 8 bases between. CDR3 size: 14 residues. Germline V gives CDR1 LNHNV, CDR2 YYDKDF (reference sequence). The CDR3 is CATSRDAGNNEQFF. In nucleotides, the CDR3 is TGTGCCACCAGCAGAGATGCAGGGAACAATGAGCAGTTCTTC.

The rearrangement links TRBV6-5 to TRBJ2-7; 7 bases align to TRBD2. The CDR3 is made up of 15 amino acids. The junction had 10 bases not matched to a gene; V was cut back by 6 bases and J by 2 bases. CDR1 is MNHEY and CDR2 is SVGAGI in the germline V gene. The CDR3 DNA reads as TGTGCCAGCAGCCAAGGCGGGAGAGGAGCCTACGAGCAGTACTTC. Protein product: CASSQGGRGAYEQYF.

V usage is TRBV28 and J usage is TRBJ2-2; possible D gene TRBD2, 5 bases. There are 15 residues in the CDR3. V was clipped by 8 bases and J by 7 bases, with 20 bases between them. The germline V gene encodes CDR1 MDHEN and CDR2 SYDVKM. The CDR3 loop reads CASSLSGLEGGELFF. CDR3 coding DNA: TGTGCCAGCTCACTCTCGGGGTTAGAGGGCGGGGAGCTGTTTTTT.

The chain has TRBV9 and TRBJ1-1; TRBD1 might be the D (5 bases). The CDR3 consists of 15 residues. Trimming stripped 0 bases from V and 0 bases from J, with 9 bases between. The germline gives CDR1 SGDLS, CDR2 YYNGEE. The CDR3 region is CASSVGGDLNTEAFF. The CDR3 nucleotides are TGTGCCAGCAGCGTAGGGGGGGATCTGAACACTGAAGCTTTCTTT. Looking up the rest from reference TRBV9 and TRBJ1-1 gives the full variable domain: DSGVTQTPKHLITATGQRVTLRCSPRSGDLSVYWYQQSLDQGLQFLIQYYNGEERAKGNILERFSAQQFPDLHSELNLSSLELGDSALYFCASSVGGDLNTEAFFGQGTRLTVV.

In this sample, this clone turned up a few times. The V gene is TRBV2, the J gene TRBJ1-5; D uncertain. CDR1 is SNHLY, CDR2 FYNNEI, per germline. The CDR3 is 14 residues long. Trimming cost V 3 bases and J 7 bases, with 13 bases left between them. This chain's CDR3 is CASSDFMGRQPQHF. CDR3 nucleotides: TGTGCCAGCAGTGATTTTATGGGGAGACAGCCCCAGCATTTT.

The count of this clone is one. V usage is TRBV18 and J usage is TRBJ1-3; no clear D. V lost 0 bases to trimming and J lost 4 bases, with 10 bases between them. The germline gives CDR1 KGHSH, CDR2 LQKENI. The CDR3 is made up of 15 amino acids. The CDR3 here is CASSPPVPVGNTIYF. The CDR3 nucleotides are TGTGCCAGCTCACCACCGGTACCAGTCGGAAACACCATATATTTT.

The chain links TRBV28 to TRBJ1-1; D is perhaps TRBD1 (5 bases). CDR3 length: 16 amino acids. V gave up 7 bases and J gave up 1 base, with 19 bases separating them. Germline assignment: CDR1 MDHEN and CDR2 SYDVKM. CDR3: CASTDIGRGANTEAFF. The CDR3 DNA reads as TGTGCCAGCACTGACATCGGGAGAGGGGCGAACACTGAAGCTTTCTTT.

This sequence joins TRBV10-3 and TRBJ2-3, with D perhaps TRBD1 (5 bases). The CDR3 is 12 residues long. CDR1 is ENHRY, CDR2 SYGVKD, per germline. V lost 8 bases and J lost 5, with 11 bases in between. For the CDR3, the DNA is TGTGCCATCCAGGGCGAAGGAGATACGCAGTATTTT. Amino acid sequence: CAIQGEGDTQYF.

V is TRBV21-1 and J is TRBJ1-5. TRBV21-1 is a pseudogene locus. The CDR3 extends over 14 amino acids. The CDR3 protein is CASSKGAGGQPQHF. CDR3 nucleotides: TGTGCCAGCAGCAAAGGGGCAGGAGGGCAGCCCCAGCATTTT.

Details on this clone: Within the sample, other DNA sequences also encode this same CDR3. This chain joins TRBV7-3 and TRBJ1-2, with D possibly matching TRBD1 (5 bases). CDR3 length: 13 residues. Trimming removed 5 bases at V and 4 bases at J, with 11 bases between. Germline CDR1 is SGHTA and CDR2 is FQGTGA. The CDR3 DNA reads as TGTGCCAGCAGCCCAGGGCAAGGCTATGGCTACACCTTC. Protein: CASSPGQGYGYTF.

CDR3 in amino acids: CASKRDSLYEQYF. The DNA for the CDR3 is TGCGCCAGCAAGCGGGATTCGTTATACGAGCAGTACTTC. This chain connects TRBV5-1 to TRBJ2-7; 7 bases align to TRBD2. Germline CDR1 is SGHRS and CDR2 is YFSETQ. After removal of 6 bases from V and 4 bases from J, the junction contained 7 bases not matched to a gene. The CDR3 sequence is 13 residues long. The complete variable domain, with remaining parts taken from reference TRBV5-1 and TRBJ2-7, reads KAGVTQTPRYLIKTRGQQVTLSCSPISGHRSVSWYQQTPGQGLQFLFEYFSETQRNKGNFPGRFSGRQFSNSRSEMNVSTLELGDSALYLCASKRDSLYEQYFGPGTRLTVT.

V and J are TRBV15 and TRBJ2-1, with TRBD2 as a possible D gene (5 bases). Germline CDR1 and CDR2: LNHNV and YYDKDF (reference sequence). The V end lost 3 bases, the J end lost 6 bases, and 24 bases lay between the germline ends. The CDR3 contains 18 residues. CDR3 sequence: CATSSDLSRRLHSNEQFF. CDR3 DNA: TGTGCCACCAGCAGTGACCTCTCCAGGAGGCTACACTCCAATGAGCAGTTCTTC.

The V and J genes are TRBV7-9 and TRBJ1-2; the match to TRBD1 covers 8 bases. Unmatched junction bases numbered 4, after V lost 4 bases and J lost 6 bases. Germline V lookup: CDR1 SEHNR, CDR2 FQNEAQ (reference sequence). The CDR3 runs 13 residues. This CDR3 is CASSWGQADGYTF. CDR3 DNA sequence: TGTGCCAGCAGCTGGGGACAGGCAGATGGCTACACCTTC.

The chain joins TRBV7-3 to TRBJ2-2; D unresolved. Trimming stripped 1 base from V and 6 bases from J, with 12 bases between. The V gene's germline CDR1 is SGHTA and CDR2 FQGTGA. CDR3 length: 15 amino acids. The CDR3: CASSLSRLGPGELFF. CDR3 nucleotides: TGTGCCAGCAGCTTAAGTCGCCTAGGCCCCGGGGAGCTGTTTTTT.

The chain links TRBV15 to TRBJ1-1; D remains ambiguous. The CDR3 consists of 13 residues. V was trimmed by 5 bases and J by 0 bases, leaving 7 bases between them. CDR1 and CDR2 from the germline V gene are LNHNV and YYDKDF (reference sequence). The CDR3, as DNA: TGTGCCACCAGCTTAGAGGTGAACACTGAAGCTTTCTTT. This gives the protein CATSLEVNTEAFF. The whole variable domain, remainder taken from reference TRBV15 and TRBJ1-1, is DAMVIQNPRYQVTQFGKPVTLSCSQTLNHNVMYWYQQKSSQAPKLLFHYYDKDFNNEADTPDNFQSRRPNTSFCFLDIRSPGLGDTAMYLCATSLEVNTEAFFGQGTRLTVV.

The CDR3 is CASSIGPELGQGVQHF. CDR3 nucleotides: TGTGCCAGTAGTATAGGACCTGAACTAGGACAGGGGGTCCAGCATTTT. V gene TRBV19 combines with J gene TRBJ1-5, with 10 bases lining up with TRBD1. The CDR3 has 16 amino acids. The germline CDR1 and CDR2 sequences are LNHDA and SQIVND (reference sequence). Trimming at V came to 1 base and at J to 12 bases, leaving 12 bases not matched to a gene.

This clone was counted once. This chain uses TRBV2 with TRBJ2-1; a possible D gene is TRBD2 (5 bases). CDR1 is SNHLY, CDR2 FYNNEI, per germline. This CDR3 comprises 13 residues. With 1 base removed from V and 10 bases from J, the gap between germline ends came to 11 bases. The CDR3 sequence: CASSEVEGGEQFF. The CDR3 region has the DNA TGTGCCAGCAGTGAAGTAGAAGGCGGGGAGCAGTTCTTC.

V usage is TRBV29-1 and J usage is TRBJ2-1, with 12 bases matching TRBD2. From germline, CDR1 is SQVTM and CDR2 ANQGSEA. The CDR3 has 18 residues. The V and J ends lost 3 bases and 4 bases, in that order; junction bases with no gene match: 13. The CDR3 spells CSVEGLAGQTGSYNEQFF. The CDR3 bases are TGCAGCGTTGAGGGACTAGCGGGCCAAACTGGAAGTTACAATGAGCAGTTCTTC.